Shown below are 3 T cell receptor beta chains from a single sample sequenced in a study of T cells in narcolepsy. The table came from immunoSEQ multiplex PCR; TCRdb's copy has only in-frame clones and leaves some out. The table includes 27,000 or so clones, approximately 80% detected once. Source material: CD45RA- memory CD4+ T cells from PBMCs. The receptors originated from a human donor with narcolepsy.

This clone occurred once. This chain connects TRBV9 to TRBJ2-2; TRBD2 matches at 14 bases. J gave up 4 bases and V 5 bases, and 10 bases lay outside the gene matches. CDR1 is SGDLS, CDR2 YYNGEE, per germline. The CDR3 consists of 18 residues. CDR3 nucleotide sequence: TGTGCCAGCAGAGGAGGGACTAGCGGGGGTATCGGCACCGGGGAGCTGTTTTTT. It specifies CASRGGTSGGIGTGELFF.

This clone was picked up one time. The genes are TRBV4-1 and TRBJ1-1; TRBD1 is a possible D gene (6 bases). V shed 1 base and J shed 0 bases, with 12 bases lying between them. The CDR3 is 16 amino acids. Per the germline V gene, CDR1 is MGHRA and CDR2 is YSYEKL. The CDR3, as DNA: TGCGCCAGCAGCCAAGGTCGCGGGGGCTTGAACACTGAAGCTTTCTTT. Translation: CASSQGRGGLNTEAFF.

This sequence joins TRBV2 and TRBJ2-1; 10 nucleotides match TRBD2. Germline lookup yields CDR1 SNHLY and CDR2 FYNNEI. The CDR3 consists of 14 residues. Unmatched junction bases numbered 10, after V lost 8 bases and J lost 9 bases. The CDR3 DNA sequence: TGTGCCAGCGAAACAGCGGGAGGGCCTGGTGAGCAGTTCTTC. It encodes CASETAGGPGEQFF.